This entry lists 26 T cell receptor beta chains sequenced from one sample in a study of blood T cell repertoires in COVID-19. Clones were read by immunoSEQ multiplex PCR, and TCRdb kept only the in-frame ones, dropping some. The sample has approximately 250,000 clones; around 83% are singletons. Sequencing used peripheral blood. These receptor sequences come from a man aged 35 to 55 with acute or convalescent COVID-19.

The chain couples TRBV11-2 to TRBJ1-2; D gene unclear. The CDR3 has 13 amino acids. With 2 bases removed from V and 3 bases from J, the gap between germline ends came to 7 bases. Germline-derived CDR1 and CDR2 are SGHAT and FQNNGV. This CDR3 reads CASSLSLDYGYTF. In nucleotides, the CDR3 is TGTGCCAGCAGCTTATCCTTAGACTATGGCTACACCTTC.

This clone was detected once. This sequence joins TRBV5-1 and TRBJ1-5, with 7 bases matching TRBD1. Trimming at V came to 2 bases and at J to 3 bases, leaving 5 bases not matched to a gene. The CDR3 has 15 residues. CDR1 and CDR2 from the germline V gene are SGHRS and YFSETQ. CDR3 sequence (DNA): TGCGCCAGCAGCTTACAGGGGATGGACAATCAGCCCCAGCATTTT. Translated: CASSLQGMDNQPQHF.

V and J are TRBV5-1 and TRBJ2-5; perhaps TRBD1 as D (5 bases). Germline V gene data show CDR1 as SGHRS and CDR2 as YFSETQ. CDR3 length equals 13 residues. Trimming removed 4 bases at V and 5 bases at J, with 12 bases between. As DNA, the CDR3 is TGCGCCAGCAGCGCCCAGGGTACTGAGACCCAGTACTTC. Protein: CASSAQGTETQYF.

The chain employs TRBV9 and TRBJ1-4; the D gene is possibly TRBD1 (6 bases). V was clipped by 0 bases and J by 14 bases, with 17 bases between them. The germline gives CDR1 SGDLS, CDR2 YYNGEE. The CDR3 runs to 14 residues. DNA for the CDR3: TGTGCCAGCAGCGTAGAGGACATGGGTAGGGGGCTGTTTTTT. Its translation: CASSVEDMGRGLFF.

The chain joins TRBV6-1 to TRBJ1-2; a weak D match, TRBD1 (6 bases). The V end lost 3 bases, the J end lost 4 bases, and 18 bases lay between the germline ends. Germline V lookup: CDR1 MNHNS, CDR2 SASEGT. The CDR3 totals 16 residues. CDR3 loop: CASSDPGQTGGYGYTF. DNA of the CDR3: TGTGCCAGCAGTGACCCCGGGCAGACAGGCGGCTATGGCTACACCTTC.

The chain joins TRBV10-2 to TRBJ1-2; D is possibly TRBD1 (5 bases). Deletions cut 3 bases from V and 3 bases from J, with 14 bases between. The CDR3 is made up of 15 amino acids. Per the germline V gene, CDR1 is WSHSY and CDR2 is SAAADI. The CDR3 DNA reads TGCGCCAGCAGTGATTGGGACCGGGGGGACTATGGCTACACCTTC. Its translation: CASSDWDRGDYGYTF.

The V and J genes are TRBV18 and TRBJ1-1; D call uncertain. V lost 3 bases, J lost 2 bases, and 10 bases lay in between. Germline V gives CDR1 KGHSH, CDR2 LQKENI. This CDR3 is built from 14 residues. Here the CDR3 DNA reads TGTGCCAGCTCACCGGGGAGTAGTAACACTGAAGCTTTCTTT. Protein product: CASSPGSSNTEAFF.

The chain carries TRBV7-3 and TRBJ2-1; 9 bases line up with TRBD1. Germline values: CDR1 SGHTA, CDR2 FQGTGA. CDR3 length equals 18 residues. V gave up 5 bases and J gave up 6 bases; unmatched junction bases: 17. Here the CDR3 reads CASSPSPGTGKGGNEQFF. CDR3 coding DNA: TGTGCCAGCAGCCCCAGTCCCGGGACAGGGAAGGGTGGCAATGAGCAGTTCTTC. Full variable domain (outside the CDR3, taken from reference TRBV7-3 and TRBJ2-1): GAGVSQTPSNKVTEKGKYVELRCDPISGHTALYWYRQSLGQGPEFLIYFQGTGAADDSGLPNDRFFAVRPEGSVSTLKIQRTERGDSAVYLCASSPSPGTGKGGNEQFFGPGTRLTVL.

The V gene is TRBV5-8, the J gene TRBJ1-3; 7 bases are a match to TRBD1. Trimming took 4 bases from V and 0 from J; bases not matched to a gene: 4. Germline lookup yields CDR1 SGHTS and CDR2 YDEGEE. The CDR3 consists of 15 residues. In DNA, the CDR3 is TGTGCCAGCAGCACGGGACAGCTCTCTGGAAACACCATATATTTT. Translating gives CASSTGQLSGNTIYF.

The chain couples TRBV15 to TRBJ2-3; 12 nucleotides agree with TRBD1. Losses at the gene ends were 0 bases for V and 4 bases for J; bases not matched to a gene: 5. The CDR3 extends over 17 amino acids. Germline CDR1 reads LNHNV; CDR2 reads YYDKDF (reference sequence). DNA of the CDR3: TGTGCCACCAGCAGAGATCCCGGGACAGGGGGCGCAGATACGCAGTATTTT. Its translation is CATSRDPGTGGADTQYF.

V usage is TRBV30 and J usage is TRBJ1-5, with 8 positions matching TRBD1. Trimming at V came to 2 bases and at J to 0 bases, leaving 9 bases not matched to a gene. Per the germline V gene, CDR1 is GTSNPN and CDR2 is SVGIG (reference sequence). The CDR3 consists of 17 residues. The CDR3 protein is CAWSRDRGGLSNQPQHF. CDR3 nucleotide sequence: TGTGCCTGGAGTCGTGACAGGGGAGGACTTAGCAATCAGCCCCAGCATTTT. Filled out from reference TRBV30 and TRBJ1-5, the complete variable domain reads SQTIHQWPATLVQPVGSPLSLECTVEGTSNPNLYWYRQAAGRGLQLLFYSVGIGQISSEVPQNLSASRPQDRQFILSSKKLLLSDSGFYLCAWSRDRGGLSNQPQHFGDGTRLSIL.

The genes are TRBV5-1 and TRBJ2-2, with 8 bases that match TRBD1. This CDR3 contains 17 residues. Germline V gives CDR1 SGHRS, CDR2 YFSETQ. Trimming removed 3 bases from V and 1 base from J; junction bases left unmatched: 8. The DNA for the CDR3 is TGCGCCAGCAGCTCCCCGAGGGGGACAGGGAACACCGGGGAGCTGTTTTTT. Encoded protein: CASSSPRGTGNTGELFF.

The chain carries TRBV11-1 and TRBJ2-5; D is possibly TRBD2 (6 bases). The germline CDR1 and CDR2 sequences are SGHAT and FQDESV (reference sequence). V lost 5 bases and J lost 0, with 7 bases in between. CDR3 length: 13 amino acids. CDR3 region: CASSGGYQETQYF. The CDR3 region has the DNA TGTGCCAGCAGCGGGGGGTACCAAGAGACCCAGTACTTC. Drawing the rest from reference TRBV11-1 and TRBJ2-5, the complete variable domain is EAEVAQSPRYKITEKSQAVAFWCDPISGHATLYWYRQILGQGPELLVQFQDESVVDDSQLPKDRFSAERLKGVDSTLKIQPAELGDSAMYLCASSGGYQETQYFGPGTRLLVL.

The V gene is TRBV10-3, the J gene TRBJ1-6; TRBD1 aligns across 7 bases. Germline assignment: CDR1 ENHRY and CDR2 SYGVKD. The ends lost 10 bases at V and 7 bases at J; junction bases unmatched: 7. There are 13 residues in the CDR3. Here the CDR3 reads CATRQGENSPLHF. The CDR3 nucleotides are TGTGCCACCCGCCAGGGGGAGAATTCACCCCTCCACTTT.

This chain joins TRBV18 and TRBJ2-5, with a possible D match to TRBD1 (6 bases). From germline, CDR1 is KGHSH and CDR2 LQKENI. The CDR3 extends over 15 amino acids. Trimming shortened V by 3 bases and J by 5 bases, and 16 bases separated the two germline ends. The CDR3 DNA reads TGTGCCAGCTCACCCGGCTCAGGGGACGTCGAGACCCAGTACTTC. It is translated as CASSPGSGDVETQYF.

This sequence joins TRBV5-1 and TRBJ2-1; 7 bases map to TRBD1. This CDR3 contains 15 residues. V lost 4 bases and J lost 1; bases outside the gene matches: 5. CDR1 SGHRS and CDR2 YFSETQ come from the germline V gene. The DNA for the CDR3 is TGCGCCAGCAGCAATCCGGGACAGTCCTACAATGAGCAGTTCTTC. Protein product: CASSNPGQSYNEQFF.

The chain joins TRBV4-2 to TRBJ1-5; D may be TRBD1 (6 bases). Germline CDR1 reads LGHNA; CDR2 reads YNFKEQ. This CDR3 comprises 15 residues. Trimming shortened V by 7 bases and J by 4 bases, and 17 bases separated the two germline ends. CDR3 nucleotides: TGTGCCAGCACCACGGATGCAGGGGTTAATCAGCCCCAGCATTTT. Amino acids: CASTTDAGVNQPQHF.

V usage is TRBV11-2 and J usage is TRBJ1-6; D unresolved. V was clipped by 4 bases and J by 6 bases, with 7 bases between them. This CDR3 has 13 residues. Germline V gene sequence: CDR1 SGHAT, CDR2 FQNNGV. The CDR3 DNA reads TGTGCCAGCAGCTCTAGGATTAATTCACCCCTCCACTTT. Its protein is CASSSRINSPLHF.

J is TRBJ2-5 and V is TRBV12-3 or TRBV12-4, with D tentatively TRBD2 (5 bases). This CDR3 comprises 13 residues. V gave up 7 bases and J gave up 3 bases, with 12 bases separating them. As DNA, the CDR3 is TGTGCCAGCACGGGGAATTCGGAAGAGACCCAGTACTTC. Amino acid sequence: CASTGNSEETQYF.

This clone turned up a few times. J is TRBJ2-6 and V is TRBV19; 9 positions match TRBD1. The CDR3 runs 18 residues. Per the germline V gene, CDR1 is LNHDA and CDR2 is SQIVND (reference sequence). The V and J ends lost 5 bases and 0 bases, in that order; junction bases with no gene match: 8. This CDR3 reads CASSPGQGVDSGANVLTF. The CDR3 DNA sequence: TGTGCCAGTAGTCCGGGACAGGGAGTGGACTCTGGGGCCAACGTCCTGACTTTC.

V gene TRBV5-4 combines with J gene TRBJ2-1; TRBD2 agrees at 11 bases. Germline CDR1 and CDR2: SGHNT and YYREEE (reference sequence). Unmatched junction bases numbered 3, after V lost 4 bases and J lost 3 bases. This CDR3 is built from 15 residues. This CDR3 reads CASSLAGGIYNEQFF. The CDR3 DNA reads as TGTGCCAGCAGCCTAGCGGGGGGTATCTACAATGAGCAGTTCTTC.

This clone has just one count. The chain joins TRBV18 to TRBJ1-2; tentative D call: TRBD1 (6 bases). The CDR3 sequence is 16 residues long. Germline lookup yields CDR1 KGHSH and CDR2 LQKENI. The ends were cut back, 2 bases at V and 0 bases at J, with 13 bases in the middle. The chain's CDR3 is CASSPGSRGTNYGYTF. CDR3 nucleotides: TGTGCCAGCTCACCAGGGAGCAGGGGAACTAACTATGGCTACACCTTC.

The V and J genes are TRBV29-1 and TRBJ2-3; D is possibly TRBD1 (6 bases). Trimming removed 6 bases at V and 2 bases at J, with 9 bases between. The length of the CDR3 is 12 residues. Per germline, CDR1 SQVTM and CDR2 ANQGSEA. DNA for the CDR3: TGCAGCGTGGGACATTCCACAGATACGCAGTATTTT. It yields the protein CSVGHSTDTQYF.

The V gene is TRBV5-1, the J gene TRBJ2-3; D may be TRBD2 (6 bases). The V gene's germline CDR1 is SGHRS and CDR2 YFSETQ. CDR3 size: 15 residues. The V end was cut by 5 bases, the J end by 0 bases, with 13 bases between. The CDR3 coding sequence is TGCGCCAGCAGTGGGGACTGGCAAAGCACAGATACGCAGTATTTT. This translates into CASSGDWQSTDTQYF.

The chain combines TRBV6-5 with TRBJ1-2, with 8 bases fitting TRBD1. Germline-derived CDR1 and CDR2 are MNHEY and SVGAGI. The V and J ends lost 5 bases and 8 bases, in that order; junction bases with no gene match: 7. The CDR3 sequence is 13 residues long. The CDR3 here is CASSSRTGRGYTF. In nucleotides, the CDR3 is TGTGCCAGCAGTAGTAGGACAGGGCGCGGCTACACCTTC.

The gene calls are TRBV7-8 and TRBJ1-5, with a possible D match to TRBD1 (6 bases). This CDR3 has 15 residues. V lost 5 bases and J 3 bases, leaving 14 bases between the germline ends. Germline V gives CDR1 SGHVS, CDR2 FQNEAQ. The CDR3 sequence is CASSVLDSVNQPQHF. The CDR3 DNA follows: TGTGCCAGCAGCGTTCTGGACAGTGTCAATCAGCCCCAGCATTTT. Based on the CDR3 plus reference TRBV7-8 and TRBJ1-5, the full variable domain is GAGVSQSPRYKVAKRGQDVALRCDPISGHVSLFWYQQALGQGPEFLTYFQNEAQLDKSGLPSDRFFAERPEGSVSTLKIQRTQQEDSAVYLCASSVLDSVNQPQHFGDGTRLSIL.